This section outlines one TCR beta chain sequence together with its context. Its antigen target is currently unknown. Base qualities are missing; no much larger clone stands one base away. The sample originates from a study of T cell responses to AZD1222 COVID-19 vaccine (dated by TCRdb to the early 2020s). Context from the whole study: Because spike-specific TCR depth and breadth did not differ between the two schedules, AZD1222 recipients who got a second dose at roughly 4 weeks were pooled with those who got a second dose at roughly 12 weeks. A total of under 250 trial participants underwent TCR sequencing, of whom 207 had received two doses of AZD1222 and about 25 had received two doses of the MenACWY control vaccine. Trial participants were enrolled by age into 18-55, 56-69 and 70-plus year subgroups, with about 150, 28 and 57 TCR-sequenced participants respectively. The paper's findings and limits, for the study overall: Spike-specific TCR breadth and depth rose significantly after two AZD1222 doses compared with day 0 and with MenACWY recipients. Vaccine-associated CD4 TCRs spanned the whole spike protein, with dominant responses in regions 160-218 and 743-854. The 56-69-year group was small, and its depth increase did not reach significance, likely because of low power. Participants were mostly white British, with more females than males. The authors suggested clonal diversity may have been underestimated. No day 14 peak-response samples were available, so repertoires were characterized only after the peak T cell response. Reportedly, close to half of the unique spike-specific TCRs recognized epitopes lying outside the regions that are mutated in the B.1.351 and B.1.1.7 variants. Only five to seven AZD1222 recipients were SARS-CoV-2 seropositive at baseline, limiting conclusions about previously exposed vaccinees.

V trim: 4 bases; J trim: 3 bases; unmatched bases: 6. CDR1 and CDR2 (SGHDN, FVKESK) derive from the germline V gene. Including the terminal cysteine and phenylalanine, the CDR3 comprises 15 residues. Only the CDR3 DNA stays, 45 bases, in frame from base 1. Sample time point, as interpreted from the label and publication: baseline before first vaccination. Vaccinee samples were obtained from the UK trials COV001 and COV002, which included a single-blind randomized controlled phase 2/3 trial of AZD1222 (ChAdOx1 nCoV-19) in healthy adults. For TCRbeta chain sequencing, PBMC samples were collected from trial participants at day 0 and at day 28 after the second dose. The CDR3 regions of human TCRbeta chains were analyzed by immunosequencing. The study's own analysis went as follows. Repertoire TCRs were matched against a reference library of SARS-CoV-2-specific TCRs generated with the MIRA antigen-specificity platform. Breadth was defined as the fraction of unique TCRs that were SARS-CoV-2-associated. Depth was defined as the fraction of total T cells that were SARS-CoV-2-associated. Using the MIRA data, each spike-specific TCR was mapped to the spike region that the TCR reacts to and placed in a CD4 or CD8 class. Log10-transformed breadth and depth values were compared by one-way ANOVA with Sidak's multiple comparisons tests. TCRdb limited this immuneACCESS table to in-frame rearrangements with V and J called. A share of clones is missing; checked studies link under half to unresolved V genes, and the rest is unexplained. V and J calls and clone size are copied from that table; D and trimming were computed from the DNA. The sample has tens of thousands of clones on record, approximately 80% of them singletons. The ten largest make up roughly a fifth of the sample.

Recombination connected TRBV14 to TRBJ2-7, with 10 middle bases fitting TRBD1. The clonotype was recovered from an adult in good health. The sequenced sample was peripheral blood, obtained on day 0 of AZD1222 vaccination. The CDR3 region: CASSPRQGALYEQYF. The sequenced DNA: TGTGCCAGCAGCCCGAGACAGGGGGCCCTCTACGAGCAGTACTTC.